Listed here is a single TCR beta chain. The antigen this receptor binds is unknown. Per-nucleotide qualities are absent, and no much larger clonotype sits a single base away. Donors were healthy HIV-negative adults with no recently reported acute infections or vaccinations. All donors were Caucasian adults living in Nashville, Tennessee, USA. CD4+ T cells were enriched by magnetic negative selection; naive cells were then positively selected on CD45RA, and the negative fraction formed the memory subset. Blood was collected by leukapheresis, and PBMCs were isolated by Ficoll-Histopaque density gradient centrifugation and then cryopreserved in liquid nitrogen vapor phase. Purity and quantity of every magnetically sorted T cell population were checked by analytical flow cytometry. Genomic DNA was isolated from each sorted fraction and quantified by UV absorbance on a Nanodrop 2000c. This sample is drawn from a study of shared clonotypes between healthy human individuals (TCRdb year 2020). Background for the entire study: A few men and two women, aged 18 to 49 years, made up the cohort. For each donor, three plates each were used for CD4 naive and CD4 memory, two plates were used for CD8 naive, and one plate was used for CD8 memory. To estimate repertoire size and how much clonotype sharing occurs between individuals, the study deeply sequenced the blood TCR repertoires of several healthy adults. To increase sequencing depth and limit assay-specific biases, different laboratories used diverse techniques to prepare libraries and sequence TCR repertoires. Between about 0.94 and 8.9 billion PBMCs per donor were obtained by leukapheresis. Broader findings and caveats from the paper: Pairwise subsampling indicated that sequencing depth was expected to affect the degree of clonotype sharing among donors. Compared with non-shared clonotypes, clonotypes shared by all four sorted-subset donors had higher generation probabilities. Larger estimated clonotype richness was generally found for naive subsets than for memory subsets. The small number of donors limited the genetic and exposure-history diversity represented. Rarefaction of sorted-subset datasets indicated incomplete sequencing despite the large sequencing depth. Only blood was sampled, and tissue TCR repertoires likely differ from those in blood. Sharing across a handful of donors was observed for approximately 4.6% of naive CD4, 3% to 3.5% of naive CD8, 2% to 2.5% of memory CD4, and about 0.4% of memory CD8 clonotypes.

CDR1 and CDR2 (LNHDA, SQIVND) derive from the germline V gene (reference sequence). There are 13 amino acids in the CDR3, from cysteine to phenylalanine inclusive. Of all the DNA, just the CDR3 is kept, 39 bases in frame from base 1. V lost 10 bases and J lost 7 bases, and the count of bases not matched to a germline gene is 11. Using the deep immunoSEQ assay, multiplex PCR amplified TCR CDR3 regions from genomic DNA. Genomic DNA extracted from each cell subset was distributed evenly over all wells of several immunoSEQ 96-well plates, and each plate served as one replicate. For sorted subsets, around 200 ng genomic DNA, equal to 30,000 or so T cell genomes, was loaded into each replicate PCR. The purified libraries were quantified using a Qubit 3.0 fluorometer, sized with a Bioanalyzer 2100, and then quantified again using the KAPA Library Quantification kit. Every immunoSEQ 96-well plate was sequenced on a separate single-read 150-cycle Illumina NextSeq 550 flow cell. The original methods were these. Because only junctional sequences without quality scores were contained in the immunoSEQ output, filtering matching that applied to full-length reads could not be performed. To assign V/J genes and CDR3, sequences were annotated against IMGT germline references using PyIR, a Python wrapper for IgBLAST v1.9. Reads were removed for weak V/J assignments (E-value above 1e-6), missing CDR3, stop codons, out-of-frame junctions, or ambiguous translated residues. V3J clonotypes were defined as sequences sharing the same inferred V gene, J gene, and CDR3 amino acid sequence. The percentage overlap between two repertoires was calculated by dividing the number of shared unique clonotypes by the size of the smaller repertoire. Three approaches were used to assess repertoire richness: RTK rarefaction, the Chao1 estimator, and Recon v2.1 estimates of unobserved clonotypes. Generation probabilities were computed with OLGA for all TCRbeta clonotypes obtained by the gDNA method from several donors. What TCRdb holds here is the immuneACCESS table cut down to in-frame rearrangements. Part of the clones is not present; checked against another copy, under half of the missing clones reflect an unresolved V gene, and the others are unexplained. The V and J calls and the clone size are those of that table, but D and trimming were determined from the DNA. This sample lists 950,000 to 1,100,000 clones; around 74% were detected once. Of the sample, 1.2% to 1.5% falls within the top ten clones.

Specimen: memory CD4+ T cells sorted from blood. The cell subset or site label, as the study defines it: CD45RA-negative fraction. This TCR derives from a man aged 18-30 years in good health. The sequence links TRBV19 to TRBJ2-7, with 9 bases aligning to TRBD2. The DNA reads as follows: TGTGCCACCCTGGGCGGGGGGGCCCAAGAGCAGTACTTC. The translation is CATLGGGAQEQYF.